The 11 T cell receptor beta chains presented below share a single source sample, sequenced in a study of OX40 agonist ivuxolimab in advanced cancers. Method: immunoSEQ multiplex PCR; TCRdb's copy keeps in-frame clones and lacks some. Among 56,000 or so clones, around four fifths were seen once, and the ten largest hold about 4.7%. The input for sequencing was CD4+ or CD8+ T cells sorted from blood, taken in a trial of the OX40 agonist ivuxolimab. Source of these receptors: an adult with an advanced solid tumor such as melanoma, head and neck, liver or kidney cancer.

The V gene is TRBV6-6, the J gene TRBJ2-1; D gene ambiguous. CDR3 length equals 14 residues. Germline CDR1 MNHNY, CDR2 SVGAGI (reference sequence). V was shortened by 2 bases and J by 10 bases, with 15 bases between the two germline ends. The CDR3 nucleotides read TGTGCCAGCAGTTACGGCAGTCCGCCTGGGGAGCAGTTCTTC. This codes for CASSYGSPPGEQFF.

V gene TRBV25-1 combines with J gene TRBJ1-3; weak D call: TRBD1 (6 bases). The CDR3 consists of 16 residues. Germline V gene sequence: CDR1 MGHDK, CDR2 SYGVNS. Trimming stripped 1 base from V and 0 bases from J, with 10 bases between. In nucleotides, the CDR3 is TGTGCCAGCAGTGAATCGAGGGGGGCCTCTGGAAACACCATATATTTT. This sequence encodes CASSESRGASGNTIYF.

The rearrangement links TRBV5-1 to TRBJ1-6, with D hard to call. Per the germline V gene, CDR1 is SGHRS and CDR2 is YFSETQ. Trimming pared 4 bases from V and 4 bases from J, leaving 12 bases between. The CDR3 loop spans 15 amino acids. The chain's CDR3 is CASSPDGPYNSPLHF. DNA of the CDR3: TGCGCCAGCAGCCCTGATGGACCTTATAATTCACCCCTCCACTTT.

As DNA, the CDR3 is TGTGCCTCCTTGGAGGGTTTAACGGCTGAAGCTTTCTTT. It codes for CASLEGLTAEAFF. This sequence joins TRBV10-3 and TRBJ1-1; no reliable D call. Trimming took off 11 bases at V and 6 bases at J, with 19 bases between the two ends. The CDR3 runs 13 residues. CDR1 is ENHRY, CDR2 SYGVKD, per germline.

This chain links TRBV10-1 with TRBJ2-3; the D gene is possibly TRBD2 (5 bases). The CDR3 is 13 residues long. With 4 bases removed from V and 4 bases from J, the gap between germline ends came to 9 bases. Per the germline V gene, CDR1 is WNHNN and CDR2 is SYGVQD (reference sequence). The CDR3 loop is CASSAGFPDTQYF. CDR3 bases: TGCGCCAGCAGTGCGGGATTCCCAGATACGCAGTATTTT.

This CDR3 reads CASSSGQPQHF. Written as DNA, the CDR3 is TGTGCCAGCAGCTCCGGCCAGCCCCAGCATTTT. The genes are TRBV28 and TRBJ1-5, with D unresolved. The ends were cut back, 6 bases at V and 7 bases at J, with 7 bases in the middle. The CDR3 runs to 11 residues. The germline V gene has CDR1 MDHEN and CDR2 SYDVKM.

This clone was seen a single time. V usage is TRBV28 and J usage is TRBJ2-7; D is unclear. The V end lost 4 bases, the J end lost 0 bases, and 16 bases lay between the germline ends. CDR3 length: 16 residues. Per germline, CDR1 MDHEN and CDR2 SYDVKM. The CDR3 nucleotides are TGTGCCAGCAGTTCCCCCTCCCAGCGAGCCTCCTACGAGCAGTACTTC. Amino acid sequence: CASSSPSQRASYEQYF.

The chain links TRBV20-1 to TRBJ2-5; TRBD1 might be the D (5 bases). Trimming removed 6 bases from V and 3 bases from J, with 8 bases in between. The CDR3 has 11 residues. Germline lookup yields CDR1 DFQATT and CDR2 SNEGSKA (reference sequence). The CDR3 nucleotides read TGCAGTGCCCAGACAGAAGAGACCCAGTACTTC. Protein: CSAQTEETQYF.

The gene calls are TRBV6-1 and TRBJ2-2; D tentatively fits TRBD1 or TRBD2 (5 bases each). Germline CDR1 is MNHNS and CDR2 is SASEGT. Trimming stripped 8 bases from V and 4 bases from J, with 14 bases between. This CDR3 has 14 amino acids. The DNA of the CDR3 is TGTGCCAGCGTACGAGGGGCAGGCACCGGGGAGCTGTTTTTT. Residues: CASVRGAGTGELFF.

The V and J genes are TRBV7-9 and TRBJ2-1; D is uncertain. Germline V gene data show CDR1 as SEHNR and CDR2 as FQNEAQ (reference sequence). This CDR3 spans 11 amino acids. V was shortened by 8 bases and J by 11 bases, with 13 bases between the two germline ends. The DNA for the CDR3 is TGTGCCAGCGAGCTTAGTCGGAAGCAGTTCTTC. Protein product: CASELSRKQFF.

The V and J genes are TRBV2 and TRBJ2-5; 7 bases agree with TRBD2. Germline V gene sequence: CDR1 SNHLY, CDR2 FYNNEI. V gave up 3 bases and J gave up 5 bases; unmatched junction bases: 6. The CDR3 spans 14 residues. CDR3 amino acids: CASSDLRELETQYF. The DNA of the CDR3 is TGTGCCAGCAGTGATTTGCGGGAGTTGGAGACCCAGTACTTC.